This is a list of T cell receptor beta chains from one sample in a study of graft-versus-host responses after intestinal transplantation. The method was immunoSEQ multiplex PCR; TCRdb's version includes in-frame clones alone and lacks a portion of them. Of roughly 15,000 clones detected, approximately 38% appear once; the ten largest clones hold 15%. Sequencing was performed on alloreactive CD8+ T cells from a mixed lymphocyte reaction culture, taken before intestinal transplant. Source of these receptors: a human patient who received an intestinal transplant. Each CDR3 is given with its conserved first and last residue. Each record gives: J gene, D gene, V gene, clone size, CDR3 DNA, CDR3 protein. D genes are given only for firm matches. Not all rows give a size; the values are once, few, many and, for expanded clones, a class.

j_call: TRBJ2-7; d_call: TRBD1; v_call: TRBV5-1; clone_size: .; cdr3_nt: TGCGCCAGCAGCTGGGGGACAGGGGACCTAGCCTACGAGCAGTACTTC; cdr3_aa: CASSWGTGDLAYEQYF
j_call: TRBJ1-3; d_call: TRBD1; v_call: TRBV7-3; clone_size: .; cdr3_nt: TGTGCCAGCAGCGTAATTTACAGGGGTCCAGCTGGAAACACCATATATTTT; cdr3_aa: CASSVIYRGPAGNTIYF
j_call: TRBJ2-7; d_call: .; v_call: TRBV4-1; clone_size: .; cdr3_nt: TGTGCCAGCAGCCTGGAGGGGTCGGACGAGCAGTACTTC; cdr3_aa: CASSLEGSDEQYF
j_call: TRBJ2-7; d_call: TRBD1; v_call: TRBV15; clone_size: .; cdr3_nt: TGTGCCACCAGCAGAGGGGGGACAGGAATCTACGAGCAGTACTTC; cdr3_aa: CATSRGGTGIYEQYF
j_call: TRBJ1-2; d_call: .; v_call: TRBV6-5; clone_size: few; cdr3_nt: TGTGCCAGCAGTCTCTCTTGGACGGGGGACTATGGCTACACCTTC; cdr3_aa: CASSLSWTGDYGYTF
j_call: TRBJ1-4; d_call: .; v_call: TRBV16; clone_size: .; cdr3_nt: TGTGCCAGCAGCCAATTGACGGGGAGTTTCGAAAAACTGTTTTTT; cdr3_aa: CASSQLTGSFEKLFF
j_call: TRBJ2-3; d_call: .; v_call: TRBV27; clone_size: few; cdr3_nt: TGTGCCAGCAGTTCCCCTTCGACAGCCCTCACAGATACGCAGTATTTT; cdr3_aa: CASSSPSTALTDTQYF
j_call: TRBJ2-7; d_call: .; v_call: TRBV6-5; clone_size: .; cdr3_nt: TGTGCCAGCAGCCCCGTGACAGAACATTACGAGCAGTACTTC; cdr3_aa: CASSPVTEHYEQYF
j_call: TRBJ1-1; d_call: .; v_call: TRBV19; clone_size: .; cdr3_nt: TGTGCCAGTAGTATATTCAGTTACACTGAAGCTTTCTTT; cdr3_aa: CASSIFSYTEAFF
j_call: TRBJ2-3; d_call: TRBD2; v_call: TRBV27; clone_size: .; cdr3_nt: TGTGCCAGCAGTTTATCACTAGCGGGGATGACAGATACGCAGTATTTT; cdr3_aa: CASSLSLAGMTDTQYF
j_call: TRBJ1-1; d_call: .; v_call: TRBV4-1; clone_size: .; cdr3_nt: TGCGCCAGCAGCCAAGAGGCGGAACCGAACACTGAAGCTTTCTTT; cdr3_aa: CASSQEAEPNTEAFF
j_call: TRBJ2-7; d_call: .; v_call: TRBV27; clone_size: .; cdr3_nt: TGTGCCAGCAGTCCCCTCCCCCTATACGAGCAGTACTTC; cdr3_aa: CASSPLPLYEQYF
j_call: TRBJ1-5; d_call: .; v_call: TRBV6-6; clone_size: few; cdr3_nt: TGTGCCAGCAGGGCTGCGGGCAGCACCAATCAGCCCCAGCATTTT; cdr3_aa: CASRAAGSTNQPQHF
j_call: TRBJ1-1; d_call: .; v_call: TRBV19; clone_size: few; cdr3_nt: TGTGCCAGTAGTCCGGTCTGGGAGGGCACTGAAGCTTTCTTT; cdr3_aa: CASSPVWEGTEAFF
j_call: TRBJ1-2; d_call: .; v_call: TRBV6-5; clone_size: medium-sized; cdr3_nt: TGTGCCAGCAGTTACTCAGGGAGCGGGGGCTACACCTTC; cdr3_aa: CASSYSGSGGYTF
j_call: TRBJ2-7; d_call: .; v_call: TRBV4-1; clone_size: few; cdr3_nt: TGCGCCAGCAGCCAAGCTAACAGGCCCTACGAGCAGTACTTC; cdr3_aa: CASSQANRPYEQYF
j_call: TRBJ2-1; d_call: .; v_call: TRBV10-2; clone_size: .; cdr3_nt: TGCGCCAGCAGTGGGGTACCGGGAGGAGGGGGTGATGAGCAGTTCTTC; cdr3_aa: CASSGVPGGGGDEQFF
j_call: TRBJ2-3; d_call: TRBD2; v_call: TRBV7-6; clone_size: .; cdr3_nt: TGTGCCAGCAGCTTTAGCGGGGGAAGCACAGATACGCAGTATTTT; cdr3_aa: CASSFSGGSTDTQYF
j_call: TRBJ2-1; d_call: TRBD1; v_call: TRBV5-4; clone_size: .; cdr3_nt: TGTGCCAGCAGCTTTGGGACAGGCCCAAATGAGCAGTTCTTC; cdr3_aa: CASSFGTGPNEQFF
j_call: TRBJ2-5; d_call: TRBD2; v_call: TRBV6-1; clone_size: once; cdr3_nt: TGTGCCAGCAGACTAGCGGGAGTCCAAGAGACCCAGTACTTC; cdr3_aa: CASRLAGVQETQYF
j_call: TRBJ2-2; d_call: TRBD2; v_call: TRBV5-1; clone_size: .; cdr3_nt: TGCGCCAGCAGCTTGGGACTAGCGGGAGAGGTCACCGGGGAGCTGTTTTTT; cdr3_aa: CASSLGLAGEVTGELFF
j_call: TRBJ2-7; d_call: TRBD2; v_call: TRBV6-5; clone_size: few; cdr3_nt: TGTGCCAGCAGCGACCTAGCGGGATGGTCCTACGAGCAGTACTTC; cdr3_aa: CASSDLAGWSYEQYF
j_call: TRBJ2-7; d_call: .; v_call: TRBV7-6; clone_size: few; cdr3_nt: TGTGCCAGCAGCTTAACCGGGATGTCCGAGCAGTACTTC; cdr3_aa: CASSLTGMSEQYF
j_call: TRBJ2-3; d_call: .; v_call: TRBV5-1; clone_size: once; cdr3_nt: TGCGCCAGCAGCTCCTATGTGGGGGGAGATACGCAGTATTTT; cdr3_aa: CASSSYVGGDTQYF
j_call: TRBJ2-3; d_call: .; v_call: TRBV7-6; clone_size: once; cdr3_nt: TGTGCCAGCAGCGAGAGGGTTGGCACAGATACGCAGTATTTT; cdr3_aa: CASSERVGTDTQYF
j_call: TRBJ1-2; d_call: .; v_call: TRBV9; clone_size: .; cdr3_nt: TGTGCCAGCAGCATGAGCGGAGGTGCTGTTGGCTACACCTTC; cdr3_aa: CASSMSGGAVGYTF
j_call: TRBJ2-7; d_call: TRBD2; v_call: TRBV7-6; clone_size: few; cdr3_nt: TGTGCCAGCAGCCTCTCGACCTCATCGACTAGCGACTACGAGCAGTACTTC; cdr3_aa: CASSLSTSSTSDYEQYF
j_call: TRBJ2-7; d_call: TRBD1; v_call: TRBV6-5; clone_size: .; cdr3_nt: TGTGCCAGCAGTCCCGGACAGGGAGGCTACGAGCAGTACTTC; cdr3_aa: CASSPGQGGYEQYF
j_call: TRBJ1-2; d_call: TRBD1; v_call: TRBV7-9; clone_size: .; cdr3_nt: TGTGCCAGCAGCTTTGCGGGACAGGCGGCTGGCTACACCTTC; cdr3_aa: CASSFAGQAAGYTF
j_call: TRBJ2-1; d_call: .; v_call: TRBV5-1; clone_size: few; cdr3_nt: TGCGCCAGCAGCTTGGCACCGGCGGATGAGCAGTTCTTC; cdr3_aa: CASSLAPADEQFF
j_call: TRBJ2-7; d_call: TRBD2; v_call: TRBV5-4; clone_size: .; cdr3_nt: TGTGCCAGCAGCGTATTCGACGGGGGGGAGCAGTACTTC; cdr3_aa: CASSVFDGGEQYF
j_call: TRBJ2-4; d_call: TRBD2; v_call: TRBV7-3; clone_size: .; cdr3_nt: TGTGCCAGCAGCTTAACGGGCGCGGGGGGGGACATTCAGTACTTC; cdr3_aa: CASSLTGAGGDIQYF
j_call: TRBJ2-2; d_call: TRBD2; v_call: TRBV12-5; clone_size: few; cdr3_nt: TGTGCTAGTGGTTTTAGTGGGGAGGGGTACACCGGGGAGCTGTTTTTT; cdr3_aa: CASGFSGEGYTGELFF
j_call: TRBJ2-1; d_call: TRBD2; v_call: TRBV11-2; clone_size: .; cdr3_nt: TGTGCCAGCAGCTTAGGTAGCGGGAGTATGAATGAGCAGTTCTTC; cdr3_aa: CASSLGSGSMNEQFF
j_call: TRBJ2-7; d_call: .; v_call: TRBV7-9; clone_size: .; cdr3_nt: TGTGCCAGCAGCTCAGTCCTCCCCCCCTACGAGCAGTACTTC; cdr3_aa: CASSSVLPPYEQYF
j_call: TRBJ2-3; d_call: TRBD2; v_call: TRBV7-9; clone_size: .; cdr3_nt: TGTGCCAGCAGCCGGACTAGCGGGGGGGATGGTACGCAGTATTTT; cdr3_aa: CASSRTSGGDGTQYF
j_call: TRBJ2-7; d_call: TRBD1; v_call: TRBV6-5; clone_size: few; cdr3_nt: TGTGCCAGCAGTGCCAGGGGGCCTTACGAGCAGTACTTC; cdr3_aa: CASSARGPYEQYF
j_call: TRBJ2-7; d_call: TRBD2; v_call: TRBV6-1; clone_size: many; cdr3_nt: TGTGCCAGCAGTGAAGTGATAGCGGGAAACTACGAGCAGTACTTC; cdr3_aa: CASSEVIAGNYEQYF
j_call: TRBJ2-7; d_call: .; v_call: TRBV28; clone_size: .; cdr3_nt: TGTGCCAGCAGTATGGCAGGCGAACTTTCCTCCTACGAGCAGTACTTC; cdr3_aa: CASSMAGELSSYEQYF
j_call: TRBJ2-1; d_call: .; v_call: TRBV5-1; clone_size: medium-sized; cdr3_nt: TGCGCCAGCAGCTTGGGGTCAGGGAATGAGCAGTTCTTC; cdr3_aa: CASSLGSGNEQFF
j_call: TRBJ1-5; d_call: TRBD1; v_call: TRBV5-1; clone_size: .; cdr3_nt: TGCGCCAGCAGCCACCGACAGGGCCCGAATAGCAATCAGCCCCAGCATTTT; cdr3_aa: CASSHRQGPNSNQPQHF
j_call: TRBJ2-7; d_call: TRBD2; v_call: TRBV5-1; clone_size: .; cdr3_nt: TGCGCCAGCAGCTTGGATGGGTACGCGGGAGGATACGAGCAGTACTTC; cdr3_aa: CASSLDGYAGGYEQYF
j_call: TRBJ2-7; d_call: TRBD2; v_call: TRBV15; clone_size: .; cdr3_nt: TGTGCCACCAGCAGAGATCGGGGGGGGAGCTCCTACGAGCAGTACTTC; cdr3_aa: CATSRDRGGSSYEQYF